Shown below are 3 T cell receptor beta chains from a single sample sequenced in a study of cytomegalovirus exposure and HLA in healthy donors. 13 Jbeta primers and 60 Vbeta primers were used for the PCR. TCRdb's copy holds only in-frame clones and misses some; the assay was immunoSEQ multiplex PCR. In the table there are approximately 160,000 clones, more than 70% of which are singletons. Material for sequencing was PBMCs. These TCRs come from a woman aged 50 to 60 in good health and CMV-seropositive.

The CDR3 loop is CASSQDGPGSGQPQHF. The CDR3 bases are TGTGCCAGCAGCCAAGACGGGCCGGGAAGCGGACAGCCCCAGCATTTT. The V and J genes are TRBV4-2 and TRBJ1-5; D gene unclear. CDR3 length: 16 amino acids. Trimming shortened V by 0 bases and J by 7 bases, and 16 bases separated the two germline ends. CDR1 LGHNA and CDR2 YNFKEQ come from the germline V gene.

The rearrangement uses TRBV5-5 and TRBJ2-3; TRBD1 matches at 8 bases. CDR3 length: 14 residues. V gave up 6 bases and J gave up 1 base; unmatched junction bases: 4. The germline CDR1 and CDR2 sequences are SGHKS and YYEKEE (reference sequence). The CDR3 spells CASTLGQGTDTQYF. As DNA, the CDR3 is TGTGCCAGCACCCTGGGACAGGGCACAGATACGCAGTATTTT.

Comments on this clone: One end of the junction does not line up with germline, which may come from a read error. V gene TRBV7-7 combines with J gene TRBJ1-4; 7 bases align to TRBD1. CDR1 and CDR2 from the germline V gene are SSHAT and FNYEAQ (reference sequence). The CDR3 consists of 15 residues. The CDR3 coding sequence is TGTGCTAGCAGCGTAAGGGACAGTCCTAATGAAAAACTGTTTTTT. Encoded protein: CASSVRDSPNEKLFF.